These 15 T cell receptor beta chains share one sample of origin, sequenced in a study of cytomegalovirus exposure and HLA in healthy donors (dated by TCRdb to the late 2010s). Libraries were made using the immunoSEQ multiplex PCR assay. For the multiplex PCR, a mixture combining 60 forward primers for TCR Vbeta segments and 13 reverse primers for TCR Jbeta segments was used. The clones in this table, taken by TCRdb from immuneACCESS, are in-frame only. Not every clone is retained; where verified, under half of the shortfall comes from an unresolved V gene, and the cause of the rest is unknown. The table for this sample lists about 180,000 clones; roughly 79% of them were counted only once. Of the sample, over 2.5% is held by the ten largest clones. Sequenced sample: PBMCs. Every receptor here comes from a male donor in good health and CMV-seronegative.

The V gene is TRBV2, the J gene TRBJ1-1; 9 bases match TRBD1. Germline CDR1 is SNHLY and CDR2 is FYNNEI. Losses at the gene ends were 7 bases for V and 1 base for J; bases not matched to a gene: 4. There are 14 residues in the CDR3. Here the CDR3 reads CASKQGASNTEAFF. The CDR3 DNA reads TGTGCCAGCAAACAGGGGGCCTCGAACACTGAAGCTTTCTTT.

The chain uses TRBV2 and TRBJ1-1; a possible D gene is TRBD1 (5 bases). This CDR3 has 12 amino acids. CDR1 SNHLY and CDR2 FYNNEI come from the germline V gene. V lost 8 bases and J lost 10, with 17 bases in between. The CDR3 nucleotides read TGTGCCAGCGGTCGGGGGGTAATCGGAGCTTTCTTT. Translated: CASGRGVIGAFF.

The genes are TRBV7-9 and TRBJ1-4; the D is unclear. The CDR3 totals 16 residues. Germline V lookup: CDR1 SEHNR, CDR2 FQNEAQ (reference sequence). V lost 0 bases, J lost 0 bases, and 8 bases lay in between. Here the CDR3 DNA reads TGTGCCAGCAGCTTAGCTGCCGGGGCAACTAATGAAAAACTGTTTTTT. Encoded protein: CASSLAAGATNEKLFF.

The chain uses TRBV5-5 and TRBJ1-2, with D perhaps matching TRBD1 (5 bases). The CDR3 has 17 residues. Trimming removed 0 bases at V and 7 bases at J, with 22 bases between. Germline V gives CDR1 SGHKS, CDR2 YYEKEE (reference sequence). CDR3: CASSLVVHGAALGGYTF. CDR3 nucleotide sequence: TGTGCCAGCAGCTTGGTGGTTCATGGGGCAGCCCTTGGTGGCTACACCTTC.

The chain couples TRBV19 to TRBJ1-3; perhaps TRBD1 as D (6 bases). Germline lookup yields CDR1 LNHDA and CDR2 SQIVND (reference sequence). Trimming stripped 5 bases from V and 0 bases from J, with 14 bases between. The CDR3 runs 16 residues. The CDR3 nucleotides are TGTGCCAGTAGTGAAAGGACAGCGAGCTCTGGAAACACCATATATTTT. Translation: CASSERTASSGNTIYF. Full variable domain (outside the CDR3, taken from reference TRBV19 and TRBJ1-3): DGGITQSPKYLFRKEGQNVTLSCEQNLNHDAMYWYRQDPGQGLRLIYYSQIVNDFQKGDIAEGYSVSREKKESFPLTVTSAQKNPTAFYLCASSERTASSGNTIYFGEGSWLTVV.

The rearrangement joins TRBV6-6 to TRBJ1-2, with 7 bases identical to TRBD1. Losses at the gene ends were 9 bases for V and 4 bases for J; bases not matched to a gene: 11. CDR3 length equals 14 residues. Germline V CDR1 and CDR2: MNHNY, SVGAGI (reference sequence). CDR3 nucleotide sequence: TGTGCCAGTTCCGGACAGGAAACCCTCTATGGCTACACCTTC. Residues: CASSGQETLYGYTF.

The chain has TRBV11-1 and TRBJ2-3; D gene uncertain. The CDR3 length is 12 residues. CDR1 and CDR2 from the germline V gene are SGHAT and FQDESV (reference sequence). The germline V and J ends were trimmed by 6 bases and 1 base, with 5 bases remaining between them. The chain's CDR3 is CASSRGTDTQYF. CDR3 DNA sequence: TGTGCCAGCAGTCGCGGCACAGATACGCAGTATTTT.

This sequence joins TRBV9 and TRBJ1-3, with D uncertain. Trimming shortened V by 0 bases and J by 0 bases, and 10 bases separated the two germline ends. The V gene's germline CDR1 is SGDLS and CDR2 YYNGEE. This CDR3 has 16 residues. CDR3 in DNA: TGTGCCAGCAGCGTAGAAGCGGGGAGCTCTGGAAACACCATATATTTT. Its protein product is CASSVEAGSSGNTIYF. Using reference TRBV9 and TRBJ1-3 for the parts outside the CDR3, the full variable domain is DSGVTQTPKHLITATGQRVTLRCSPRSGDLSVYWYQQSLDQGLQFLIQYYNGEERAKGNILERFSAQQFPDLHSELNLSSLELGDSALYFCASSVEAGSSGNTIYFGEGSWLTVV.

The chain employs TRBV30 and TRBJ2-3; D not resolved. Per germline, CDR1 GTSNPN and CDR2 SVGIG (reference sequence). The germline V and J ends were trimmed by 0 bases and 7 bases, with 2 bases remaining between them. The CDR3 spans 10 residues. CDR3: CAWSVNTQYF. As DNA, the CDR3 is TGTGCCTGGAGTGTTAATACGCAGTATTTT. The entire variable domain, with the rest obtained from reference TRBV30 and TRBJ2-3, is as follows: SQTIHQWPATLVQPVGSPLSLECTVEGTSNPNLYWYRQAAGRGLQLLFYSVGIGQISSEVPQNLSASRPQDRQFILSSKKLLLSDSGFYLCAWSVNTQYFGPGTRLTVL.

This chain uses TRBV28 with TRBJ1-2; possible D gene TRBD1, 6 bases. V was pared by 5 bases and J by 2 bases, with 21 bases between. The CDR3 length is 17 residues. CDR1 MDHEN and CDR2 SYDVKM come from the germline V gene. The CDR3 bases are TGTGCCAGCAGTCTCTATCAAACCCGGGACATCAACTATGGCTACACCTTC. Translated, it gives CASSLYQTRDINYGYTF.

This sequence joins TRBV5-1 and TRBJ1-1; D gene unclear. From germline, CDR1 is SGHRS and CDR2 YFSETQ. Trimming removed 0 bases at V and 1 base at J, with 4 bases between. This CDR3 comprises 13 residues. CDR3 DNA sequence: TGCGCCAGCAGCTTGGAACAGAACACTGAAGCTTTCTTT. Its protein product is CASSLEQNTEAFF.

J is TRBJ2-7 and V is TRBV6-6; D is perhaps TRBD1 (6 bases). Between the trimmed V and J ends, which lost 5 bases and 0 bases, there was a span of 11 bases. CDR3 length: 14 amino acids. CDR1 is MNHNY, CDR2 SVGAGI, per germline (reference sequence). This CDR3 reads CASSGTKNSYEQYF. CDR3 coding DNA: TGTGCCAGCAGTGGGACAAAGAACTCCTACGAGCAGTACTTC.

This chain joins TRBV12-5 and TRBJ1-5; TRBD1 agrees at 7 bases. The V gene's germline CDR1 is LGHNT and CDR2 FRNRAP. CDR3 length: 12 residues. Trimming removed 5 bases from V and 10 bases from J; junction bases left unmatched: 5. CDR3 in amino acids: CASGVGTEPQHF. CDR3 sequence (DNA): TGTGCTAGTGGTGTGGGGACAGAACCCCAGCATTTT.

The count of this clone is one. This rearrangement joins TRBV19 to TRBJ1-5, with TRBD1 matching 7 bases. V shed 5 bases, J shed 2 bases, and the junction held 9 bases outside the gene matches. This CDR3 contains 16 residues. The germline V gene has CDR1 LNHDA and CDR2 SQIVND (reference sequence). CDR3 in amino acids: CASSDSGGRGNQPQHF. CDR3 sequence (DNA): TGTGCCAGTAGTGACTCAGGGGGAAGGGGCAATCAGCCCCAGCATTTT.

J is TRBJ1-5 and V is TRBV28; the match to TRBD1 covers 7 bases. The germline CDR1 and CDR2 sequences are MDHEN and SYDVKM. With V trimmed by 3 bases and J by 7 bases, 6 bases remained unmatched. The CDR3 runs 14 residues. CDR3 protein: CASSFGQARQPQHF. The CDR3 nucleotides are TGTGCCAGCAGTTTTGGACAGGCACGACAGCCCCAGCATTTT.